The 8 T cell receptor beta chains in this list originate from one sample, sequenced in a study of T-cell memory formation after mild COVID-19. TCRdb used MiXCR to reprocess the 5' RACE reads, holding one entry per CDR3 protein. Here the sample spans around 130,000 distinct CDR3 sequences, about 5.9% being singletons. Sequences were obtained from PBMCs or a T cell subset sorted from them (not recorded which). These receptors came from an adult woman who had mild COVID-19 (a few samples of this study predate the infection). Cell type and time point are not known.

V is TRBV10-3 and J is TRBJ2-2; D unresolved. CDR1 is ENHRY and CDR2 is SYGVKD in the germline V gene. V was trimmed by 0 bases and J by 0 bases, leaving 11 bases between them. This CDR3 region has 17 residues. DNA for the CDR3: TGTGCCATCAGTGAGTCCCGGCGGTCTTCGAACACCGGGGAGCTGTTTTTT. Encoded protein: CAISESRRSSNTGELFF.

The CDR3 sequence is CATSRARVNTEAFF. DNA for the CDR3: TGTGCCACCAGCAGAGCAAGGGTGAACACTGAAGCTTTCTTT. The chain carries TRBV15 and TRBJ1-1; D gene ambiguous. Trimming left V 1 base short and J 0 bases short, with 6 bases between. The CDR3 totals 14 residues. The germline CDR1 and CDR2 sequences are LNHNV and YYDKDF (reference sequence).

In this sample, this clonotype turned up a few times. CDR3 sequence (DNA): TGTGCCAGCAGCAAAAGCAAGACTAGCGGGATGAACTGGAACACCGGGGAGCTGTTTTTT. It yields the protein CASSKSKTSGMNWNTGELFF. This chain connects TRBV21-1 to TRBJ2-2; the table's D call of TRBD2 was not tested on the DNA. TRBV21-1 is given as a pseudogene. The CDR3 has 20 residues.

The chain couples TRBV3-1 to TRBJ1-1; possible D gene TRBD1, 5 bases. V lost 0 bases and J lost 1, with 9 bases in between. The germline CDR1 and CDR2 sequences are LGHDT and YNNKEL (reference sequence). The CDR3 length is 15 residues. CDR3 bases: TGTGCCAGCAGCCAAGATGGGACGGAGAACACTGAAGCTTTCTTT. Protein product: CASSQDGTENTEAFF.

This clonotype was detected only once. The V gene is TRBV9, the J gene TRBJ1-2, with 7 nucleotides matching TRBD1. The V segment lost 4 bases and the J segment 4 bases; nucleotides outside the gene matches: 7. The CDR3 has 14 amino acids. The germline gives CDR1 SGDLS, CDR2 YYNGEE. The CDR3 DNA sequence: TGTGCCAGCAGCTCCCGACAGGGCATCTATGGCTACACCTTC. This codes for CASSSRQGIYGYTF.

The chain is built from TRBV3-1 and TRBJ2-7; the match to TRBD2 covers 10 bases. The CDR3 length is 15 residues. V was clipped by 4 bases and J by 3 bases; unmatched bases: 6. CDR1 and CDR2 (germline): LGHDT, YNNKEL (reference sequence). CDR3 nucleotide sequence: TGTGCCAGCAGCCTTAGTAGCGGGGGGATCTACGAGCAGTACTTC. This sequence encodes CASSLSSGGIYEQYF.

This chain links TRBV6-5 with TRBJ2-7; perhaps D is TRBD1 or TRBD2 (5 bases each). Germline CDR1 is MNHEY and CDR2 is SVGAGI. The V and J ends lost 5 bases and 2 bases respectively, with 16 bases between them. The CDR3 is 15 residues long. Here the CDR3 reads CASSMGPRGAYEQYF. The CDR3 coding sequence is TGTGCCAGCAGTATGGGACCGCGCGGTGCCTACGAGCAGTACTTC.

This clonotype was seen only a few times. The rearrangement uses TRBV12-3 or TRBV12-4 and TRBJ2-1; D might be TRBD2 (6 bases). The CDR3 totals 15 residues. V was clipped by 3 bases and J by 1 base, with 10 bases between them. The CDR3: CASSFRGTSYNEQFF. The CDR3 coding sequence is TGTGCCAGCAGTTTCCGCGGGACTTCCTACAATGAGCAGTTCTTC.